These 30 T cell receptor beta chains share one sample of origin, sequenced in a study of blood T cell repertoires in COVID-19 (dated by TCRdb to the early 2020s). Library preparation used the immunoSEQ multiplex PCR assay. The table comes from immuneACCESS by way of TCRdb, which keeps in-frame sequences with V and J called. Part of the clones is missing from these tables; in studies checked, under half for an unresolved V gene and the rest for unknown reasons. Within this sample are a few hundred thousand clones, with roughly 85% of them counted one time only. Roughly a sixth of the sample is held by the ten biggest clonotypes. The sequencing input was PBMCs or T cells enriched from blood (not recorded which). These receptors all come from a man aged 35-49 years who had recovered from COVID-19.

As for this clone: The same CDR3 arises from other DNA sequences in this sample as well. This chain uses TRBV7-3 with TRBJ1-1; D not certain. The CDR3 runs to 13 residues. CDR1 and CDR2 from the germline V gene are SGHTA and FQGTGA. V dropped 6 bases and J dropped 0 bases, with 8 bases sitting between them. The CDR3 sequence is CASSLTVNTEAFF. The CDR3 nucleotides read TGTGCCAGCAGTTTGACTGTGAACACTGAAGCTTTCTTT.

The V gene is TRBV3-1 (or the pseudogene TRBV3-2), the J gene TRBJ2-5; 9 bases align to TRBD2. After removal of 4 bases from V and 1 base from J, the junction contained 1 base not matched to a gene. The germline V gene encodes CDR1 LGHDT and CDR2 YNNKEL (reference sequence). There are 14 residues in the CDR3. The CDR3 DNA reads as TGTGCCAGCAGCCCGACTAGCGGCCAAGAGACCCAGTACTTC. Translation: CASSPTSGQETQYF.

The CDR3 region is CASSPLAGALDTQYF. CDR3 in DNA: TGTGCCAGCAGCCCTTTAGCGGGAGCATTAGATACGCAGTATTTT. The chain couples TRBV7-3 to TRBJ2-3; 9 nucleotides align to TRBD2. The CDR3 has 15 amino acids. CDR1 is SGHTA, CDR2 FQGTGA, per germline. Trimming cost V 5 bases and J 5 bases; bases outside gene matches: 8.

The CDR3 loop reads CASSLNGHIFNEQYF. CDR3 nucleotides: TGTGCCAGCAGCTTAAATGGACACATCTTCAACGAGCAGTACTTC. This chain links TRBV7-9 with TRBJ2-7; a weak D match, TRBD1 (5 bases). V was pared by 2 bases and J by 5 bases, with 16 bases between. The length of the CDR3 is 15 residues. Looked up from germline, CDR1 is SEHNR and CDR2 is FQNEAQ (reference sequence).

The chain carries TRBV28 and TRBJ1-1; 7 bases are shared with TRBD1. Germline V CDR1 and CDR2: MDHEN, SYDVKM. Trimming took 2 bases from V and 11 from J; bases not matched to a gene: 8. This CDR3 contains 13 residues. CDR3 sequence: CASSLEGAGRAFF. In nucleotides, the CDR3 is TGTGCCAGCAGTTTAGAGGGGGCAGGGCGGGCTTTCTTT.

The rearrangement links TRBV20-1 to TRBJ2-4; TRBD2 matches 10 bases. The V gene's germline CDR1 is DFQATT and CDR2 SNEGSKA (reference sequence). J gave up 1 base and V 3 bases, and 15 bases lay outside the gene matches. This CDR3 has 19 residues. CDR3 DNA: TGCAGTGCTAGTTCCGCTAGCGGGAGATCTCTTTCGGCCAAAAACATTCAGTACTTC. It translates to CSASSASGRSLSAKNIQYF.

J is TRBJ2-2 and V is TRBV6-5, with a possible D match to TRBD1 (5 bases). The CDR3 contains 13 residues. Trimming pared 9 bases from V and 0 bases from J, leaving 8 bases between. CDR1 and CDR2 (germline): MNHEY, SVGAGI. CDR3 in DNA: TGTGCCAGTCAGGGAACGAACACCGGGGAGCTGTTTTTT. Translating gives CASQGTNTGELFF.

This chain links TRBV28 with TRBJ2-7; D uncertain. The CDR3 runs 13 residues. V dropped 1 base and J dropped 2 bases, with 6 bases sitting between them. CDR1 is MDHEN and CDR2 is SYDVKM in the germline V gene. CDR3 amino acids: CASSLSTTYEQYF. CDR3 in DNA: TGTGCCAGCAGTTTATCAACAACCTACGAGCAGTACTTC.

A single count supports this clone. The CDR3 DNA reads TGTGCCAGCAGTTACCTAGACAATGAGCAGTTCTTC. It specifies CASSYLDNEQFF. V gene TRBV6-6 combines with J gene TRBJ2-1; D unresolved. The germline V gene has CDR1 MNHNY and CDR2 SVGAGI (reference sequence). V lost 2 bases and J 5 bases, leaving 4 bases between the germline ends. This CDR3 contains 12 residues.

The rearrangement joins TRBV29-1 to TRBJ1-2; D unresolved. Germline V gene lookup returns CDR1 SQVTM and CDR2 ANQGSEA. Trimming stripped 1 base from V and 9 bases from J, with 6 bases between. This CDR3 has 10 residues. The CDR3 DNA reads as TGCAGCGTTGAAGTCTCCCGCTACACCTTC. This encodes CSVEVSRYTF.

This chain uses TRBV2 with TRBJ2-1, with D unclear. The CDR3 runs to 15 residues. Germline V gives CDR1 SNHLY, CDR2 FYNNEI. Trimming took off 4 bases at V and 0 bases at J, with 10 bases between the two ends. The CDR3 loop reads CASSATPSSYNEQFF. DNA for the CDR3: TGTGCCAGCAGTGCGACTCCTTCCTCCTACAATGAGCAGTTCTTC.

The gene calls are TRBV10-3 and TRBJ1-1; weak D call: TRBD1 (5 bases). V was trimmed by 8 bases and J by 2 bases, leaving 15 bases between them. CDR3 length equals 14 residues. Looked up from germline, CDR1 is ENHRY and CDR2 is SYGVKD. The CDR3 spells CAISDTGTNTEAFF. In DNA form, the CDR3 reads TGTGCCATCTCTGATACAGGAACTAACACTGAAGCTTTCTTT.

The chain couples TRBV30 to TRBJ2-6; D unresolved. CDR3 length equals 15 residues. Germline V gene data show CDR1 as GTSNPN and CDR2 as SVGIG (reference sequence). The V gene lost 2 bases and the J gene lost 0 bases, with 8 bases spanning the gap. The CDR3 spells CAWSPPRSGANVLTF. The CDR3 nucleotides are TGTGCCTGGAGTCCCCCTCGCTCTGGGGCCAACGTCCTGACTTTC. The variable domain in full, with the rest retrieved from reference TRBV30 and TRBJ2-6, is SQTIHQWPATLVQPVGSPLSLECTVEGTSNPNLYWYRQAAGRGLQLLFYSVGIGQISSEVPQNLSASRPQDRQFILSSKKLLLSDSGFYLCAWSPPRSGANVLTFGAGSRLTVL.

This clone was seen once. The chain combines TRBV12-3 or TRBV12-4 with TRBJ1-5; D remains unclear. This CDR3 is built from 13 residues. Trimming removed 3 bases from V and 7 bases from J, with 10 bases in between. CDR3: CASSFQERQPQHF. For the CDR3, the DNA is TGTGCCAGCAGTTTCCAGGAAAGGCAGCCCCAGCATTTT.

This chain connects TRBV7-2 to TRBJ2-7; D not certain. The length of the CDR3 is 13 residues. V was cut by 2 bases and J by 5 bases, with 10 bases left in between. The germline V gene has CDR1 SGHTA and CDR2 FQGNSA. The CDR3 loop is CASSLLNRDEQYF. CDR3 nucleotides: TGTGCCAGCAGCTTACTGAATCGGGACGAGCAGTACTTC.

The chain joins TRBV7-9 to TRBJ2-3; 9 bases are a match to TRBD2. Germline values: CDR1 SEHNR, CDR2 FQNEAQ (reference sequence). The V gene end was trimmed by 1 base and the J gene end by 1 base; junction bases not matched to a gene: 3. The CDR3 contains 16 residues. CDR3 coding DNA: TGTGCCAGCAGCTTAGTAGAGCGGGAGGGCACAGATACGCAGTATTTT. Translated: CASSLVEREGTDTQYF.

This chain connects TRBV28 to TRBJ2-1; no firm D call. This CDR3 is 14 amino acids long. Germline CDR1 reads MDHEN; CDR2 reads SYDVKM. V was clipped by 6 bases and J by 0 bases, with 9 bases between them. The CDR3 sequence is CASRGGVSYNEQFF. CDR3 nucleotide sequence: TGTGCCAGCAGAGGCGGAGTCTCCTACAATGAGCAGTTCTTC.

This clone has more than one count but fewer than ten. J is TRBJ1-3 and V is TRBV19, with TRBD1 identical over 8 bases. Germline values: CDR1 LNHDA, CDR2 SQIVND (reference sequence). V lost 4 bases, J lost 2 bases, and 7 bases stayed unmatched. CDR3 length: 16 amino acids. The CDR3 nucleotides read TGTGCCAGTAGTACCGACAGGGGACCTCCTGGAAACACCATATATTTT. Translation: CASSTDRGPPGNTIYF. The full variable domain, completed using reference TRBV19 and TRBJ1-3, is DGGITQSPKYLFRKEGQNVTLSCEQNLNHDAMYWYRQDPGQGLRLIYYSQIVNDFQKGDIAEGYSVSREKKESFPLTVTSAQKNPTAFYLCASSTDRGPPGNTIYFGEGSWLTVV.

V usage is TRBV5-1 and J usage is TRBJ2-7; D might be TRBD2 (5 bases). Between the trimmed V and J ends, which lost 4 bases and 1 base, there was a span of 12 bases. Germline assignment: CDR1 SGHRS and CDR2 YFSETQ. CDR3 length: 14 residues. The CDR3 spells CASSPVGESYEQYF. CDR3 sequence (DNA): TGCGCCAGCAGCCCAGTCGGGGAATCCTACGAGCAGTACTTC.

The chain has TRBV19 and TRBJ1-3; 9 nucleotides match TRBD1. The CDR3 covers 18 residues. The germline CDR1 and CDR2 sequences are LNHDA and SQIVND (reference sequence). Trimming at V came to 5 bases and at J to 0 bases, leaving 11 bases not matched to a gene. The CDR3 sequence is CASSGGTGTIFSGNTIYF. CDR3 bases: TGTGCCAGTAGTGGCGGGACAGGGACAATCTTCTCTGGAAACACCATATATTTT.

V gene TRBV28 combines with J gene TRBJ2-1; 11 bases map to TRBD2. V gave up 6 bases and J gave up 4 bases; unmatched junction bases: 8. CDR3 length equals 16 residues. CDR1 MDHEN and CDR2 SYDVKM come from the germline V gene. Here the CDR3 DNA reads TGTGCCAGCAGCCCCGGACTAGCGGGCCCATACAATGAGCAGTTCTTC. Translation gives CASSPGLAGPYNEQFF. The entire variable domain, with the rest obtained from reference TRBV28 and TRBJ2-1, is as follows: DVKVTQSSRYLVKRTGEKVFLECVQDMDHENMFWYRQDPGLGLRLIYFSYDVKMKEKGDIPEGYSVSREKKERFSLILESASTNQTSMYLCASSPGLAGPYNEQFFGPGTRLTVL.

The chain is built from TRBV10-3 and TRBJ2-7; 12 positions agree with TRBD1. The germline V gene has CDR1 ENHRY and CDR2 SYGVKD. The CDR3 sequence is 15 residues long. The J segment lost 5 bases and the V segment lost 4 bases, leaving 6 bases of the junction unmatched. For the CDR3, the DNA is TGTGCCATCAGTGTTGGGACAGGGGGCATCGACGAGCAGTACTTC. Translating it yields CAISVGTGGIDEQYF.

This clone showed up just a few times. The rearrangement joins TRBV7-2 to TRBJ2-3, with 10 positions matching TRBD2. The CDR3 runs 17 residues. The V gene end was trimmed by 5 bases and the J gene end by 6 bases; junction bases not matched to a gene: 14. The germline V gene encodes CDR1 SGHTA and CDR2 FQGNSA. CDR3 nucleotide sequence: TGTGCCAGCAGCCCCCACCCTAGCGGGAGTTTGACGGATACGCAGTATTTT. Its translation is CASSPHPSGSLTDTQYF.

This chain joins TRBV15 and TRBJ2-4, with 8 bases lining up with TRBD1. The CDR3 covers 15 residues. Trimming took 5 bases from V and 7 from J; bases not matched to a gene: 10. Germline V CDR1 and CDR2: LNHNV, YYDKDF (reference sequence). The CDR3 here is CATSEGQAAGNIQYF. CDR3 DNA sequence: TGTGCCACCAGCGAGGGACAGGCGGCGGGGAACATTCAGTACTTC.

J is TRBJ1-4 and V is TRBV7-9; 8 bases map to TRBD1. The J segment lost 8 bases and the V segment lost 5 bases, leaving 10 bases of the junction unmatched. The CDR3 sequence is 15 residues long. Germline lookup yields CDR1 SEHNR and CDR2 FQNEAQ (reference sequence). CDR3 amino acids: CASSPTGTGNEKLFF. CDR3 DNA sequence: TGTGCCAGCAGCCCGACCGGGACAGGAAACGAAAAACTGTTTTTT.

This chain joins TRBV18 and TRBJ2-7; 11 bases map to TRBD2. The ends lost 3 bases at V and 6 bases at J; junction bases unmatched: 13. Per the germline V gene, CDR1 is KGHSH and CDR2 is LQKENI. This CDR3 contains 17 residues. In nucleotides, the CDR3 is TGTGCCAGCTCACCGCCGAATCTAGCGGGAGGTCTTGGCGAGCAGTACTTC. It encodes CASSPPNLAGGLGEQYF.

The chain joins TRBV19 to TRBJ2-1; possibly TRBD2 for D (5 bases). Germline lookup yields CDR1 LNHDA and CDR2 SQIVND (reference sequence). V lost 11 bases and J lost 13, with 15 bases in between. There are 10 residues in the CDR3. The CDR3 DNA reads as TGTGCCTGGTGCGAGGGAGCCCAGTTCTTC. It encodes CAWCEGAQFF. Drawing the rest from reference TRBV19 and TRBJ2-1, the complete variable domain is DGGITQSPKYLFRKEGQNVTLSCEQNLNHDAMYWYRQDPGQGLRLIYYSQIVNDFQKGDIAEGYSVSREKKESFPLTVTSAQKNPTAFYLCAWCEGAQFFGPGTRLTVL.

The chain is built from TRBV2 and TRBJ2-2; 7 nucleotides agree with TRBD1. V lost 6 bases, J lost 1 base, and 5 bases stayed unmatched. Germline CDR1 reads SNHLY; CDR2 reads FYNNEI. This CDR3 comprises 15 residues. CDR3 amino acids: CASRRDRLNTGELFF. As DNA, the CDR3 is TGTGCCAGCAGAAGGGACAGACTGAACACCGGGGAGCTGTTTTTT.

This chain uses TRBV5-1 with TRBJ2-7, with 8 bases that match TRBD1. Germline assignment: CDR1 SGHRS and CDR2 YFSETQ. This CDR3 spans 15 amino acids. V shed 4 bases, J shed 4 bases, and the junction held 10 bases outside the gene matches. The CDR3 sequence: CASSPLAGGGYEQYF. The CDR3 nucleotides are TGCGCCAGCAGCCCCTTGGCAGGGGGCGGATACGAGCAGTACTTC. The entire variable domain, with the rest obtained from reference TRBV5-1 and TRBJ2-7, is as follows: KAGVTQTPRYLIKTRGQQVTLSCSPISGHRSVSWYQQTPGQGLQFLFEYFSETQRNKGNFPGRFSGRQFSNSRSEMNVSTLELGDSALYLCASSPLAGGGYEQYFGPGTRLTVT.

This chain joins TRBV29-1 and TRBJ1-1; tentatively, D is TRBD1 (5 bases). V was cut by 7 bases and J by 1 base, with 19 bases left in between. The CDR3 extends over 15 amino acids. The germline V gene encodes CDR1 SQVTM and CDR2 ANQGSEA. CDR3 amino acids: CSAEGARDRNTEAFF. The DNA for the CDR3 is TGCAGCGCCGAAGGGGCCAGGGATCGGAACACTGAAGCTTTCTTT.